Listed below are T cell receptor beta chains from one sample, sequenced in a study of T cell responses to AZD1222 COVID-19 vaccine. Sequencing was performed with immunoSEQ multiplex PCR; in TCRdb, only in-frame clones are kept and a portion is missing. The data show 13,000 or so clones, with 70% to 85% seen just once and 39% held by the top ten. The material sequenced was peripheral blood, taken 28 days after the second AZD1222 dose. The receptors were gathered from an adult who received the AZD1222 COVID-19 vaccine. The CDR3 runs from the conserved cysteine through the conserved F or W. D genes are given only for firm matches. Clone size is not always given. Where it is, it says once, few, many or a class for expanded clones.

d_gene: NA
v_gene: TRBV7-9
j_gene: TRBJ1-1
abundance: NA
len: 12
CDR3aa: CASTQWGTEAFF
CDR3nt: TGTGCCAGCACCCAATGGGGCACTGAAGCTTTCTTT

d_gene: NA
v_gene: TRBV7-8
j_gene: TRBJ2-4
abundance: NA
len: 18
CDR3aa: CASSLEGAGRTLRNIQYF
CDR3nt: TGTGCCAGCAGCTTAGAAGGGGCGGGACGAACGCTTCGTAACATTCAGTACTTC

d_gene: NA
v_gene: TRBV18
j_gene: TRBJ1-2
abundance: NA
len: 14
CDR3aa: CASSPGHINYGYTF
CDR3nt: TGTGCCAGCTCGCCGGGACACATTAACTATGGCTACACCTTC

d_gene: NA
v_gene: TRBV14
j_gene: TRBJ2-7
abundance: NA
len: 15
CDR3aa: CASSQNSGHHYEQYF
CDR3nt: TGTGCCAGCAGCCAAAATTCGGGACACCACTACGAGCAGTACTTC

d_gene: NA
v_gene: TRBV6-5
j_gene: TRBJ1-6
abundance: NA
len: 15
CDR3aa: CASSYSYRTGSSFHF
CDR3nt: TGTGCCAGCAGTTACTCATACCGCACAGGGTCCTCCTTCCACTTT

d_gene: NA
v_gene: TRBV7-8
j_gene: TRBJ1-6
abundance: NA
len: 14
CDR3aa: CASSPQGLGSPLHF
CDR3nt: TGTGCCAGCAGCCCTCAGGGTTTAGGTTCACCCCTCCACTTT

d_gene: NA
v_gene: TRBV9
j_gene: TRBJ1-2
abundance: NA
len: 13
CDR3aa: CASSAIRDHGYTF
CDR3nt: TGTGCCAGCAGCGCTATCCGGGACCATGGCTACACCTTC

d_gene: TRBD1
v_gene: TRBV4-1
j_gene: TRBJ2-1
abundance: NA
len: 16
CDR3aa: CASSQVPGQGYNEQFF
CDR3nt: TGCGCCAGCAGCCAAGTTCCGGGACAGGGATACAATGAGCAGTTCTTC

d_gene: NA
v_gene: TRBV4-3
j_gene: TRBJ2-1
abundance: NA
len: 16
CDR3aa: CASSQDWISSYNEQFF
CDR3nt: TGCGCCAGCAGCCAAGATTGGATTAGCTCCTACAATGAGCAGTTCTTC

d_gene: NA
v_gene: TRBV7-6
j_gene: TRBJ2-7
abundance: NA
len: 16
CDR3aa: CASSLVAAGTSYEQYF
CDR3nt: TGTGCCAGCAGCTTAGTAGCGGCAGGAACCTCCTACGAGCAGTACTTC

d_gene: NA
v_gene: TRBV27
j_gene: TRBJ1-2
abundance: NA
len: 13
CDR3aa: CASSSDGAYGYTF
CDR3nt: TGTGCCAGCAGTTCGGACGGGGCGTATGGCTACACCTTC

d_gene: NA
v_gene: TRBV5-1
j_gene: TRBJ2-5
abundance: NA
len: 16
CDR3aa: CASSLESGFNQETQYF
CDR3nt: TGCGCCAGCAGCTTGGAGTCAGGGTTTAACCAAGAGACCCAGTACTTC

d_gene: NA
v_gene: TRBV5-1
j_gene: TRBJ2-3
abundance: NA
len: 13
CDR3aa: CASSKDSTDTQYF
CDR3nt: TGCGCCAGCAGCAAGGACAGCACAGATACGCAGTATTTT

d_gene: NA
v_gene: TRBV7-2
j_gene: TRBJ1-5
abundance: NA
len: 14
CDR3aa: CASVLWGSNQPQHF
CDR3nt: TGTGCCAGCGTCCTTTGGGGAAGCAATCAGCCCCAGCATTTT

d_gene: TRBD1
v_gene: TRBV27
j_gene: TRBJ1-5
abundance: NA
len: 15
CDR3aa: CASRSGQGRRQPQHF
CDR3nt: TGTGCCAGCAGGTCGGGACAGGGGAGGCGGCAGCCCCAGCATTTT

d_gene: TRBD1
v_gene: TRBV11-1
j_gene: TRBJ2-1
abundance: once
len: 16
CDR3aa: CASSSTGVGSYNEQFF
CDR3nt: TGTGCCAGCAGCTCTACAGGGGTAGGCTCCTACAATGAGCAGTTCTTC

d_gene: TRBD1
v_gene: TRBV11-2
j_gene: TRBJ1-5
abundance: NA
len: 17
CDR3aa: CASSLDPGQGLNQPQHF
CDR3nt: TGTGCCAGCAGCTTAGACCCGGGACAGGGGCTCAATCAGCCCCAGCATTTT

d_gene: TRBD2
v_gene: TRBV11-1
j_gene: TRBJ2-7
abundance: NA
len: 16
CDR3aa: CASSSELAGESYEQYF
CDR3nt: TGTGCCAGCAGCTCCGAACTAGCGGGGGAGAGCTACGAGCAGTACTTC

d_gene: NA
v_gene: TRBV2
j_gene: TRBJ1-5
abundance: once
len: 15
CDR3aa: CASSEAGVNNQPQHF
CDR3nt: TGTGCCAGCAGTGAAGCAGGGGTTAACAATCAGCCCCAGCATTTT

d_gene: TRBD2
v_gene: TRBV7-2
j_gene: TRBJ2-1
abundance: NA
len: 15
CDR3aa: CASSLMSGSYNEQFF
CDR3nt: TGTGCCAGCAGCTTAATGAGCGGGAGCTACAATGAGCAGTTCTTC

d_gene: NA
v_gene: TRBV9
j_gene: TRBJ2-1
abundance: few
len: 14
CDR3aa: CASSVATQNNEQFF
CDR3nt: TGTGCCAGCAGCGTAGCTACCCAGAACAATGAGCAGTTCTTC

d_gene: NA
v_gene: TRBV7-8
j_gene: TRBJ1-2
abundance: few
len: 13
CDR3aa: CASSLDLGGSYTF
CDR3nt: TGTGCCAGCAGCTTAGATCTCGGGGGTAGCTACACCTTC

d_gene: TRBD1
v_gene: TRBV28
j_gene: TRBJ1-4
abundance: NA
len: 16
CDR3aa: CASSPGTGATNEKLFF
CDR3nt: TGTGCCAGCAGTCCGGGGACAGGTGCAACTAATGAAAAACTGTTTTTT

d_gene: TRBD1
v_gene: TRBV6-5
j_gene: TRBJ1-2
abundance: NA
len: 13
CDR3aa: CASSLQGRIGYTF
CDR3nt: TGTGCCAGCAGTTTACAGGGGAGAATTGGCTACACCTTC

d_gene: NA
v_gene: TRBV10-3
j_gene: TRBJ2-3
abundance: NA
len: 12
CDR3aa: CAISESRDPQYF
CDR3nt: TGTGCCATCAGTGAGTCTAGGGATCCGCAGTATTTT

d_gene: NA
v_gene: TRBV19
j_gene: TRBJ1-2
abundance: NA
len: 16
CDR3aa: CASSAKDGGGAYGYTF
CDR3nt: TGTGCCAGTAGTGCCAAGGACGGCGGAGGAGCCTATGGCTACACCTTC

d_gene: NA
v_gene: TRBV10-3
j_gene: TRBJ1-5
abundance: once
len: 12
CDR3aa: CASTNGDQPQHF
CDR3nt: TGTGCCAGTACAAACGGGGACCAGCCCCAGCATTTT

d_gene: NA
v_gene: TRBV7-2
j_gene: TRBJ1-2
abundance: NA
len: 13
CDR3aa: CASSLNSNYGYTF
CDR3nt: TGTGCCAGCAGCTTAAATAGCAACTATGGCTACACCTTC

d_gene: TRBD1
v_gene: TRBV5-5
j_gene: TRBJ2-7
abundance: NA
len: 15
CDR3aa: CASSFTRTGNSEQYF
CDR3nt: TGTGCCAGCAGCTTCACCCGGACAGGTAATTCCGAGCAGTACTTC

d_gene: NA
v_gene: TRBV19
j_gene: TRBJ2-1
abundance: NA
len: 14
CDR3aa: CASSPGLRSNEQFF
CDR3nt: TGTGCCAGTAGCCCGGGACTCCGCAGCAATGAGCAGTTCTTC

d_gene: NA
v_gene: TRBV2
j_gene: TRBJ1-2
abundance: NA
len: 14
CDR3aa: CASSEVDGSYGYTF
CDR3nt: TGTGCCAGCAGTGAAGTGGACGGCTCCTATGGCTACACCTTC

d_gene: NA
v_gene: TRBV4-1
j_gene: TRBJ2-1
abundance: NA
len: 14
CDR3aa: CASSQEGDPNEQFF
CDR3nt: TGCGCCAGCAGCCAAGAGGGGGACCCCAATGAGCAGTTCTTC

d_gene: TRBD2
v_gene: TRBV4-2
j_gene: TRBJ2-2
abundance: NA
len: 16
CDR3aa: CASSQKVAGWSGELFF
CDR3nt: TGTGCCAGCAGCCAGAAGGTAGCGGGATGGTCCGGGGAGCTGTTTTTT

d_gene: NA
v_gene: TRBV9
j_gene: TRBJ1-1
abundance: NA
len: 13
CDR3aa: CASSYDKSTEAFF
CDR3nt: TGTGCCAGCAGCTATGACAAGTCCACTGAAGCTTTCTTT

d_gene: NA
v_gene: TRBV7-2
j_gene: TRBJ2-7
abundance: NA
len: 14
CDR3aa: CASSVNGASYEQYF
CDR3nt: TGTGCCAGCAGCGTTAACGGGGCCTCCTACGAGCAGTACTTC